This T cell receptor (beta chain) was profiled in a study of T cell responses to AZD1222 COVID-19 vaccine. Germline V CDR1 and CDR2: SGHVS, FQNEAQ. This CDR3 region has 15 residues. V shed 5 bases, J shed 8 bases, and the junction held 14 bases outside the gene matches. Of note for this clone: Its specificity is not known.

Profiled with immunoSEQ multiplex PCR; TCRdb holds only in-frame clones, not every one. Its table lists around 150,000 clones. General study points: Among those given AZD1222, only six were seropositive at baseline. Donors skewed white British and female; clonal diversity was possibly underestimated.

This TCR was recovered from an adult in good health. The sample was peripheral blood. The gene calls are TRBV7-8 and TRBJ1-2; 7 nucleotides match TRBD1. The CDR3 DNA reads as TGTGCCAGCAGCCCGAACAGGGGCGGGCAATACGGCTACACCTTC. This gives the protein CASSPNRGGQYGYTF.